One and the same sample provided the 10 T cell receptor beta chains below, sequenced in a study of cytomegalovirus exposure and HLA in healthy donors. The PCR employed 60 Vbeta primers together with 13 Jbeta primers. Sequenced by immunoSEQ multiplex PCR; TCRdb stores in-frame clones only, minus some. The data contain about 200,000 clones, roughly 80% of them seen just once; the ten biggest clones take up 0.22%. The sample consisted of PBMCs. These receptors were obtained from a girl aged 2-10 years in good health and CMV-seronegative.

CDR3 residues: CASSASFWDTHSYEQYF. DNA for the CDR3: TGTGCCAGCAGTGCATCCTTCTGGGACACCCACTCCTACGAGCAGTACTTC. This chain connects TRBV2 to TRBJ2-7; tentative D call: TRBD1 (6 bases). The germline V and J ends were trimmed by 4 bases and 0 bases, with 19 bases remaining between them. The CDR3 spans 17 residues. Per the germline V gene, CDR1 is SNHLY and CDR2 is FYNNEI. Using reference TRBV2 and TRBJ2-7 for the parts outside the CDR3, the full variable domain is EPEVTQTPSHQVTQMGQEVILRCVPISNHLYFYWYRQILGQKVEFLVSFYNNEISEKSEIFDDQFSVERPDGSNFTLKIRSTKLEDSAMYFCASSASFWDTHSYEQYFGPGTRLTVT.

For this clone: An end of the junction does not agree with germline; a read error may underlie this. The chain links TRBV7-9 to TRBJ2-7, with TRBD1 identical over 7 bases. CDR3 size: 14 residues. Per the germline V gene, CDR1 is SEHNR and CDR2 is FQNEAQ (reference sequence). CDR3: CSSNLRQGPSEQYF. CDR3 nucleotide sequence: TGTTCCAGCAATCTTCGACAGGGCCCCAGCGAGCAGTACTTC.

The chain has TRBV6-8 and TRBJ2-7; 7 positions match TRBD1. Germline loops: CDR1 MNHGY, CDR2 SAAAGT. This CDR3 spans 16 amino acids. J gave up 2 bases and V 2 bases, and 9 bases lay outside the gene matches. The CDR3 nucleotides read TGTGCCAGCAGTTACAGGCTGGGACAGACCACCTACGAGCAGTACTTC. It yields the protein CASSYRLGQTTYEQYF.

This CDR3 reads CASSLASGGDEQYF. CDR3 bases: TGTGCCAGCAGCTTAGCTAGCGGGGGGGACGAGCAGTACTTC. The chain has TRBV11-2 and TRBJ2-7; TRBD2 aligns across 12 bases. This CDR3 has 14 amino acids. J was trimmed by 5 bases and V by 1 base; bases with no gene match: 0. Germline CDR1 reads SGHAT; CDR2 reads FQNNGV.

The gene calls are TRBV27 and TRBJ1-4, with no clear D. CDR1 MNHEY and CDR2 SMNVEV come from the germline V gene (reference sequence). V lost 8 bases and J lost 2, with 9 bases in between. CDR3 length: 13 amino acids. CDR3 DNA: TGTGCCAGCGGGAGATTGACTAATGAAAAACTGTTTTTT. Translating it yields CASGRLTNEKLFF. The variable domain in full, with the rest retrieved from reference TRBV27 and TRBJ1-4, is EAQVTQNPRYLITVTGKKLTVTCSQNMNHEYMSWYRQDPGLGLRQIYYSMNVEVTDKGDVPEGYKVSRKEKRNFPLILESPSPNQTSLYFCASGRLTNEKLFFGSGTQLSVL.

This chain uses TRBV10-3 with TRBJ2-2, with 7 nucleotides matching TRBD1. The junction had 1 base not matched to a gene; V was cut back by 4 bases and J by 11 bases. CDR1 and CDR2 (germline): ENHRY, SYGVKD. CDR3 length: 11 amino acids. The CDR3 nucleotides are TGTGCCATCAGTGGACAGGGCGAGCTGTTTTTT. It yields the protein CAISGQGELFF.

The V call is TRBV9, the J call TRBJ2-5; 7 bases line up with TRBD1. The CDR3 spans 16 residues. Trimming took 2 bases from V and 4 from J; bases not matched to a gene: 11. The germline CDR1 and CDR2 sequences are SGDLS and YYNGEE. DNA for the CDR3: TGTGCCAGCAGCGTGAACCCGGACAGGTTGGGAGAGACCCAGTACTTC. Translating gives CASSVNPDRLGETQYF.

This sequence joins TRBV5-1 and TRBJ1-6; D not certain. V was trimmed by 2 bases and J by 0 bases, leaving 6 bases between them. The CDR3 contains 15 residues. Germline V lookup: CDR1 SGHRS, CDR2 YFSETQ. The CDR3 region is CASSFGSSYNSPLHF. CDR3 sequence (DNA): TGCGCCAGCAGCTTTGGCAGCTCCTATAATTCACCCCTCCACTTT.

J is TRBJ1-1 and V is TRBV10-3, with D possibly being TRBD1 (6 bases). The V end was cut by 6 bases, the J end by 4 bases, with 15 bases between. Germline V lookup: CDR1 ENHRY, CDR2 SYGVKD. The CDR3 has 14 amino acids. CDR3 sequence: CAISHRESGTEAFF. As DNA, the CDR3 is TGTGCCATCAGCCACAGGGAGTCCGGCACTGAAGCTTTCTTT.

The rearrangement joins TRBV18 to TRBJ2-7; D remains unclear. Per germline, CDR1 KGHSH and CDR2 LQKENI. V was trimmed by 3 bases and J by 4 bases, leaving 13 bases between them. The CDR3 is 14 amino acids. The CDR3 DNA reads as TGTGCCAGCTCACCTGATCGTGGAGATTACGAGCAGTACTTC. Residues: CASSPDRGDYEQYF.